This entry features one T cell receptor beta chain sequence. The target antigen is unknown. The record originates from a study of cytomegalovirus exposure and HLA in healthy donors. The germline V and J ends were trimmed by 8 bases and 5 bases, with 19 bases remaining between them. Germline V gene lookup returns CDR1 MNHNS and CDR2 SASEGT. This CDR3 has 14 residues. Primers: 60 Vbeta forward and 13 Jbeta reverse. Original data processing: A later analysis tallied 65 million to 85 million unique TCR beta chains, some 12 million of them shared. TCRdb keeps only in-frame clones here, not all; method: immunoSEQ multiplex PCR. The V and J calls and clone size were taken over from that table, and D and trimming were inferred from the DNA. Of around 200,000 clones detected, roughly 88% appear once; the ten largest clones hold more than 0.95%. General study findings and limits: Accurate prediction of most subjects' HLA-A and HLA-B alleles from TCR beta sequences was reported. A later analysis linked a missense DCLRE1C variant to TCR beta V- and J-gene trimming.

This rearrangement joins TRBV6-1 to TRBJ2-7, with TRBD2 as a possible D gene (6 bases). Sequenced material: PBMCs. This TCR came from a girl aged 2 to 9 in good health and CMV-seropositive. CDR3 sequence (DNA): TGTGCCAGCCAGCCGGGAGTTGTTAGCAACGAGCAGTACTTC. It translates to CASQPGVVSNEQYF.